This record covers a single TCR beta chain. The sample is drawn from a study of blood T cell repertoires in COVID-19. Profiled with immunoSEQ multiplex PCR; TCRdb holds only in-frame clones, not every one. There are roughly 30,000 clones in the sample; around 87% occur only once, and approximately 5% lies in the top ten. Germline CDR1 and CDR2: LNHDA and SQIVND (reference sequence). V trimming: 7 bases; J trimming: 4 bases; junction bases outside the gene matches: 6. This CDR3 has 13 residues. The material sequenced was peripheral blood. The rearrangement uses TRBV19 and TRBJ1-1; the match to TRBD1 covers 7 bases. This sequence was found in a human donor in a cohort sampled during active COVID-19. As DNA, the CDR3 is TGTGCCAGTACCGACCACAGGGGCACTGAAGCTTTCTTT. Encoded protein: CASTDHRGTEAFF. Full variable domain (outside the CDR3, taken from reference TRBV19 and TRBJ1-1): DGGITQSPKYLFRKEGQNVTLSCEQNLNHDAMYWYRQDPGQGLRLIYYSQIVNDFQKGDIAEGYSVSREKKESFPLTVTSAQKNPTAFYLCASTDHRGTEAFFGQGTRLTVV.